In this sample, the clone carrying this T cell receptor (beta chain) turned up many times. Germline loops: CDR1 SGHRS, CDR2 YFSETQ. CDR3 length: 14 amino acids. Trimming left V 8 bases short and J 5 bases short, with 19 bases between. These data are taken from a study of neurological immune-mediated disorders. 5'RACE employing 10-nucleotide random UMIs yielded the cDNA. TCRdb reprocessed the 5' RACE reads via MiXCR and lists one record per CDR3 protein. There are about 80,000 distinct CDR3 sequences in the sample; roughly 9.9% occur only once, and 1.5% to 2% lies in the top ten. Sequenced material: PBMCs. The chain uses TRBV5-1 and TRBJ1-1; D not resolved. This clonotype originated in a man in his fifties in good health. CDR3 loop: CASRGTPGSTEAFF. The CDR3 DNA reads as TGCGCCAGTCGGGGAACACCAGGATCTACTGAAGCTTTCTTT.